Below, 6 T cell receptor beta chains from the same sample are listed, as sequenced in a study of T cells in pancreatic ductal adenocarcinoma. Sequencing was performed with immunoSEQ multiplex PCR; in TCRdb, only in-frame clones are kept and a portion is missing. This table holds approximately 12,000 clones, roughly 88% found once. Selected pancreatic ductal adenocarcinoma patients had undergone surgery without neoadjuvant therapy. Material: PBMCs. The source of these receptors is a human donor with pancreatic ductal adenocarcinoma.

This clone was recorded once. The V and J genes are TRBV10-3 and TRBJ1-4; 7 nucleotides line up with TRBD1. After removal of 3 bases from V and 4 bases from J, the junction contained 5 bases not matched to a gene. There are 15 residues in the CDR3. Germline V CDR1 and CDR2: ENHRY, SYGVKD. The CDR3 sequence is CAISDPDRYNEKLFF. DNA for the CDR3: TGTGCCATCAGTGACCCGGACAGGTATAATGAAAAACTGTTTTTT.

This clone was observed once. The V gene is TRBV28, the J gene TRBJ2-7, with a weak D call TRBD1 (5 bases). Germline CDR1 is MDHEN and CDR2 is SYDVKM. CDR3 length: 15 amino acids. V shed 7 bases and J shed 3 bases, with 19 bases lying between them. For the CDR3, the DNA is TGTGCCAGCACTTCAACGGACATAGGACGCTACGAGCAGTACTTC. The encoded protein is CASTSTDIGRYEQYF.

CDR3 bases: TGTGCCAGCAGACTAGCCTCTTCAACCGGGGAGCTGTTTTTT. Translated: CASRLASSTGELFF. This chain uses TRBV14 with TRBJ2-2; a possible D gene is TRBD2 (6 bases). CDR1 is SGHDN and CDR2 is FVKESK in the germline V gene. Trimming cost V 6 bases and J 5 bases, with 13 bases left between them. This CDR3 contains 14 residues.

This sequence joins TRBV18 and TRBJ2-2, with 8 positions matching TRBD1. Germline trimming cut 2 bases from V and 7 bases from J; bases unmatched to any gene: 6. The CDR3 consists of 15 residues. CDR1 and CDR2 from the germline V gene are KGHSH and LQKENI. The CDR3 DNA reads TGTGCCAGCTCACCAAGACAGGGGCAATACGGGGAGCTGTTTTTT. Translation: CASSPRQGQYGELFF.

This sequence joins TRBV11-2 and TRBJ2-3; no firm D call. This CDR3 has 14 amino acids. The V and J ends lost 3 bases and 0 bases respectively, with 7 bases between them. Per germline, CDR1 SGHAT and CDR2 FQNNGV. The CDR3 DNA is TGTGCCAGCAGCTTGCGGAGTAGCACAGATACGCAGTATTTT. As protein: CASSLRSSTDTQYF.

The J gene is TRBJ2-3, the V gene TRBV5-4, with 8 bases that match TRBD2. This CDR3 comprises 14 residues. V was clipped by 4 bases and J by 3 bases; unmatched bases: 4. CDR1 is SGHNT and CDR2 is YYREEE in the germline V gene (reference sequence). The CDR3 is CASSGGGRTDTQYF. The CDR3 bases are TGTGCCAGCAGCGGCGGGGGGAGGACAGATACGCAGTATTTT.